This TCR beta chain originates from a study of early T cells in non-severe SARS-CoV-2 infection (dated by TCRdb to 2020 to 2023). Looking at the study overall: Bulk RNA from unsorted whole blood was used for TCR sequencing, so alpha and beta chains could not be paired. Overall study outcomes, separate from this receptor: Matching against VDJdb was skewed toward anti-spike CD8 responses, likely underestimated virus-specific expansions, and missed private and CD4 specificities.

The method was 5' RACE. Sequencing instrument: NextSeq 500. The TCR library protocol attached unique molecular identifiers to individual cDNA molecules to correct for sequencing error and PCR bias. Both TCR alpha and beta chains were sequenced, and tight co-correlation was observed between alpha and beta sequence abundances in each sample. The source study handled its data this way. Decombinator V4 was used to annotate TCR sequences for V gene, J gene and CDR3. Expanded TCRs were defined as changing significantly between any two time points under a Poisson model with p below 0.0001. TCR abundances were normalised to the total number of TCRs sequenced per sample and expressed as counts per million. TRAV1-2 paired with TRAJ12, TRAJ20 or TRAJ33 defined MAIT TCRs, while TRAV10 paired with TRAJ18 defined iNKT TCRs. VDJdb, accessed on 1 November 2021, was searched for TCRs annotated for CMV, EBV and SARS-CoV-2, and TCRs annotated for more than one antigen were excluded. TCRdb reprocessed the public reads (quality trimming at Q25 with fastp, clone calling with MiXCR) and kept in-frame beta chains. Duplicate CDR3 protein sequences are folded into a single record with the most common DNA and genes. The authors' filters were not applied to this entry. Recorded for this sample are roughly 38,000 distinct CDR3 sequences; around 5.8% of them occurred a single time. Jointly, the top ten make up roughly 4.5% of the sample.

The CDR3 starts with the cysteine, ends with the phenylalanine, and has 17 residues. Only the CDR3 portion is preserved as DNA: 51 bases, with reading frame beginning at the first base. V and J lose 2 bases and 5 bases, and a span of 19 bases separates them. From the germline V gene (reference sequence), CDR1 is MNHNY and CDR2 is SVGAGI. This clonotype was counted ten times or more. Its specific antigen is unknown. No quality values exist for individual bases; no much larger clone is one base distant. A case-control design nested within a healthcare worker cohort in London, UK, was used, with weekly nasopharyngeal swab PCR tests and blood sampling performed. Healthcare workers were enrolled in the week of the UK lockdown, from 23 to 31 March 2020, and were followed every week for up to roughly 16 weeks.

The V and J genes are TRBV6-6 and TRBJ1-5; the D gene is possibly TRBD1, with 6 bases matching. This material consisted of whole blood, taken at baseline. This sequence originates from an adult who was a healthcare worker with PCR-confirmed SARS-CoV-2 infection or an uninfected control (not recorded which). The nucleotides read TGTGCCAGCAGTTACAGGGGGGCTGGTTCCGGGGATCAGCCCCAGCATTTT. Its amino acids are CASSYRGAGSGDQPQHF.